The 27 T cell receptor beta chains below all came from one sample that was sequenced in a study of blood T cell repertoires in COVID-19. Some clones are missing from TCRdb's copy, which holds only in-frame ones; the method was immunoSEQ multiplex PCR. The sample has about 41,000 clones; 80% to 90% are singletons. The sequencing sample was made of peripheral blood. Every receptor here comes from a man in his forties with COVID-19, enrolled during active disease.

J is TRBJ2-1 and V is TRBV10-2, with TRBD2 as a possible D gene (7 bases). Germline assignment: CDR1 WSHSY and CDR2 SAAADI. V dropped 8 bases and J dropped 7 bases, with 12 bases sitting between them. The CDR3 length is 12 residues. The CDR3, as DNA: TGCGCCAGCGCGGGGGCCGGGAATGAGCAGTTCTTC. Protein sequence: CASAGAGNEQFF.

V and J are TRBV28 and TRBJ1-2; 11 nucleotides agree with TRBD1. After removal of 2 bases from V and 13 bases from J, the junction contained 9 bases not matched to a gene. The CDR3 covers 14 residues. Germline CDR1 and CDR2: MDHEN and SYDVKM. The CDR3 spells CASSLPGQGAPSTF. The CDR3 region has the DNA TGTGCCAGCAGTTTACCCGGACAGGGGGCCCCCTCCACCTTC.

This clone was observed a single time. The V call is TRBV4-1, the J call TRBJ1-5; D is ambiguous. Germline lookup yields CDR1 MGHRA and CDR2 YSYEKL. The V end was cut by 1 base, the J end by 14 bases, with 12 bases between. The CDR3 runs 12 residues. CDR3 in amino acids: CASSQGGGLKHF. The CDR3 DNA sequence: TGCGCCAGCAGCCAAGGGGGAGGGTTGAAGCATTTT.

This clone was recorded once. This chain joins TRBV27 and TRBJ2-5; D is perhaps TRBD2 (6 bases). V lost 11 bases to trimming and J lost 1 base, with 11 bases between them. The CDR3 extends over 12 amino acids. From germline, CDR1 is MNHEY and CDR2 SMNVEV (reference sequence). The CDR3: CAAGGGQETQYF. DNA for the CDR3: TGTGCCGCCGGGGGAGGCCAAGAGACCCAGTACTTC.

V usage is TRBV10-2 and J usage is TRBJ2-2; TRBD1 is a possible D gene (6 bases). This CDR3 contains 16 residues. Germline V gene lookup returns CDR1 WSHSY and CDR2 SAAADI. The V and J ends lost 2 bases and 3 bases respectively, with 13 bases between them. The DNA for the CDR3 is TGCGCCAGCAGTGAGATCAGGGGACGGGACACCGGGGAGCTGTTTTTT. The encoded protein is CASSEIRGRDTGELFF.

This sequence joins TRBV9 and TRBJ2-1; 7 nucleotides agree with TRBD2. This CDR3 is 24 amino acids long. The germline CDR1 and CDR2 sequences are SGDLS and YYNGEE. V gave up 3 bases and J gave up 2 bases; unmatched junction bases: 32. CDR3 nucleotide sequence: TGTGCCAGCAGCGACCGAACGGGACTACCTCCCCCCGGGGTAAATGAGAGTCCCTACAATGAGCAGTTCTTC. This gives the protein CASSDRTGLPPPGVNESPYNEQFF.

The chain combines TRBV2 with TRBJ2-2; 9 bases fit TRBD1. V lost 4 bases to trimming and J lost 5 bases; unmatched junction nucleotides: 8. Germline CDR1 is SNHLY and CDR2 is FYNNEI. The CDR3 consists of 16 residues. The CDR3: CASSVFPDRGTGELFF. The CDR3 DNA reads TGTGCCAGCAGTGTTTTTCCGGACAGGGGAACCGGGGAGCTGTTTTTT.

In this sample, this clone turned up once. The rearrangement links TRBV6-5 to TRBJ2-3; 13 nucleotides agree with TRBD2. The CDR3 covers 14 residues. Losses at the gene ends were 9 bases for V and 3 bases for J; bases not matched to a gene: 3. Germline values: CDR1 MNHEY, CDR2 SVGAGI. The CDR3 is CARRLAGGTDTQYF. CDR3 DNA sequence: TGTGCCAGGAGACTAGCGGGGGGAACAGATACGCAGTATTTT.

This clone was picked up one time. The chain carries TRBV14 and TRBJ2-3; 7 nucleotides match TRBD2. V lost 5 bases and J lost 2; bases outside the gene matches: 10. The length of the CDR3 is 16 residues. Germline-derived CDR1 and CDR2 are SGHDN and FVKESK. In nucleotides, the CDR3 is TGTGCCAGCAGCTTCGGGCTAGGGACTATCACAGATACGCAGTATTTT. It is translated as CASSFGLGTITDTQYF.

The gene calls are TRBV6-2 or TRBV6-3 and TRBJ2-7; D is possibly TRBD1 (5 bases). V lost 2 bases and J 3 bases, leaving 8 bases between the germline ends. Germline V gives CDR1 MNHEY, CDR2 SVGEGT. The CDR3 length is 13 residues. CDR3 amino acids: CASSYQGIYEQYF. The CDR3 DNA sequence: TGTGCCAGCAGTTACCAGGGAATCTACGAGCAGTACTTC.

In DNA form, the CDR3 reads TGTGCCAGCAGCCCTCCTAGCGGGAGGGCCGATAAGTACTTC. It codes for CASSPPSGRADKYF. The V call is TRBV5-6, the J call TRBJ2-7, with 12 bases that match TRBD2. Unmatched junction bases numbered 10, after V lost 4 bases and J lost 11 bases. Germline-derived CDR1 and CDR2 are SGHDT and YYEEEE. The CDR3 loop spans 14 amino acids.

The chain has TRBV30 and TRBJ2-7; D unclear. Germline CDR1 reads GTSNPN; CDR2 reads SVGIG (reference sequence). This CDR3 contains 14 residues. The germline V and J ends were trimmed by 2 bases and 2 bases, with 13 bases remaining between them. The CDR3 reads CAWSQSATTYEQYF. The DNA for the CDR3 is TGTGCCTGGAGTCAAAGTGCTACTACCTACGAGCAGTACTTC.

This chain joins TRBV5-1 and TRBJ2-5; D is possibly TRBD1 (6 bases). This CDR3 has 15 amino acids. Germline assignment: CDR1 SGHRS and CDR2 YFSETQ. V lost 3 bases and J lost 2, with 14 bases in between. The CDR3 nucleotides are TGCGCCAGCAGCTCTGTGGGACAAAATCAAGAGACCCAGTACTTC. As protein: CASSSVGQNQETQYF.

The chain has TRBV11-2 and TRBJ2-7; 7 nucleotides align to TRBD1. The CDR3 is 13 residues long. V shed 4 bases, J shed 3 bases, and the junction held 3 bases outside the gene matches. Germline V gene sequence: CDR1 SGHAT, CDR2 FQNNGV. The CDR3 DNA follows: TGTGCCAGCAGCTGGGCAGGGGGCTACGAGCAGTACTTC. Its translation: CASSWAGGYEQYF.

The CDR3 sequence: CASSYIVPDTQYF. CDR3 nucleotide sequence: TGTGCCAGCAGCTATATAGTCCCAGATACGCAGTATTTT. V and J are TRBV5-5 and TRBJ2-3; unclear D gene. The germline V gene encodes CDR1 SGHKS and CDR2 YYEKEE (reference sequence). The CDR3 covers 13 residues. V dropped 3 bases and J dropped 4 bases, with 9 bases sitting between them.

The chain couples TRBV3-1 (or the pseudogene TRBV3-2) to TRBJ1-6, with unresolved D. Germline V gene data show CDR1 as LGHDT and CDR2 as YNNKEL (reference sequence). With 0 bases removed from V and 9 bases from J, the gap between germline ends came to 9 bases. The CDR3 extends over 14 amino acids. The CDR3 region is CASSQDSGTSPLHF. The CDR3 nucleotides read TGTGCCAGCAGCCAAGATAGCGGTACTTCACCCCTCCACTTT.

V usage is TRBV5-1 and J usage is TRBJ2-7; 7 bases are shared with TRBD1. The germline V gene encodes CDR1 SGHRS and CDR2 YFSETQ. The CDR3 spans 15 residues. J gave up 3 bases and V 1 base, and 7 bases lay outside the gene matches. The CDR3 bases are TGCGCCAGCAGCTTGAGTAGGGGGCGTAGCTACGAGCAGTACTTC. This sequence encodes CASSLSRGRSYEQYF.

This chain connects TRBV18 to TRBJ1-5; 7 nucleotides line up with TRBD1. This CDR3 spans 15 amino acids. V trimming: 2 bases; J trimming: 3 bases; junction bases outside the gene matches: 4. CDR1 is KGHSH, CDR2 LQKENI, per germline. The CDR3 here is CASSPGTANNQPQHF. The CDR3 nucleotides are TGTGCCAGCTCACCAGGGACAGCTAACAATCAGCCCCAGCATTTT.

This clone has just a few counts. The rearrangement uses TRBV18 and TRBJ1-1; D is uncertain. Germline CDR1 and CDR2: KGHSH and LQKENI. The CDR3 loop spans 13 amino acids. V lost 0 bases and J lost 9, with 11 bases in between. The CDR3 sequence: CASSPPMGAQAFF. The CDR3 region has the DNA TGTGCCAGCTCACCACCGATGGGAGCCCAAGCTTTCTTT.

V gene TRBV9 combines with J gene TRBJ2-4; D is perhaps TRBD2 (6 bases). Per germline, CDR1 SGDLS and CDR2 YYNGEE. Trimming cost V 3 bases and J 0 bases, with 10 bases left between them. The CDR3 totals 15 residues. CDR3 loop: CASSAEGLAKNIQYF. The DNA of the CDR3 is TGTGCCAGCAGCGCCGAGGGACTAGCCAAAAACATTCAGTACTTC.

This clone was detected a few times. The chain joins TRBV6-2 or TRBV6-3 to TRBJ1-1; no reliable D call. This CDR3 comprises 16 residues. Trimming took off 2 bases at V and 3 bases at J, with 16 bases between the two ends. The germline gives CDR1 MNHEY, CDR2 SVGEGT. The CDR3 sequence is CASSYTSGGKDTEAFF. Written as DNA, the CDR3 is TGTGCCAGCAGTTACACCTCGGGAGGGAAAGACACTGAAGCTTTCTTT.

The rearrangement links TRBV2 to TRBJ1-2; 9 nucleotides match TRBD1. This CDR3 is 13 amino acids long. The J segment lost 8 bases and the V segment lost 5 bases, leaving 6 bases of the junction unmatched. Germline V gene data show CDR1 as SNHLY and CDR2 as FYNNEI. The CDR3 DNA reads TGTGCCAGCAGTAGGGACAGGGTGGTCGGCTACACCTTC. Amino acid sequence: CASSRDRVVGYTF.

The chain uses TRBV5-1 and TRBJ2-3, with D maybe TRBD1 (6 bases). Trimming took off 0 bases at V and 4 bases at J, with 15 bases between the two ends. Germline V gene data show CDR1 as SGHRS and CDR2 as YFSETQ. This CDR3 is built from 16 residues. CDR3 in DNA: TGCGCCAGCAGCTTGGGAAGTCGGGCAGGGGCAGATACGCAGTATTTT. It codes for CASSLGSRAGADTQYF.

The chain combines TRBV5-8 with TRBJ2-7, with 7 bases fitting TRBD1. With V trimmed by 3 bases and J by 4 bases, 10 bases remained unmatched. The CDR3 sequence is 15 residues long. Germline values: CDR1 SGHTS, CDR2 YDEGEE. CDR3 loop: CASSSGTGVGYEQYF. CDR3 bases: TGTGCCAGCAGCTCGGGAACAGGGGTCGGATACGAGCAGTACTTC.

The rearrangement links TRBV10-2 to TRBJ1-6, with D possibly TRBD1 on 6 matching bases. Trimming left V 2 bases short and J 10 bases short, with 9 bases between. The germline V gene has CDR1 WSHSY and CDR2 SAAADI. CDR3 size: 13 residues. CDR3 nucleotide sequence: TGCGCCAGCAGTGAGCAGGGGCAATCACCCCTCCACTTT. Translated, it gives CASSEQGQSPLHF.

This chain joins TRBV6-6 and TRBJ1-1; D is uncertain. The CDR3 covers 14 residues. Germline CDR1 is MNHNY and CDR2 is SVGAGI (reference sequence). V lost 0 bases, J lost 2 bases, and 7 bases lay in between. The CDR3 bases are TGTGCCAGCAGTTACTCGGAGTCAAACACTGAAGCTTTCTTT. Its protein product is CASSYSESNTEAFF.

This sequence joins TRBV7-8 and TRBJ1-3, with no clear D. V was cut by 0 bases and J by 0 bases, with 12 bases left in between. Germline values: CDR1 SGHVS, CDR2 FQNEAQ. This CDR3 spans 17 amino acids. The CDR3 loop reads CASSLAMNPSSGNTIYF. CDR3 DNA: TGTGCCAGCAGCTTAGCGATGAACCCGAGCTCTGGAAACACCATATATTTT.